These 20 T cell receptor beta chains were sequenced from one sample in a study of blood T cell repertoires in COVID-19. Sequencing was performed with immunoSEQ multiplex PCR; in TCRdb, only in-frame clones are kept and a portion is missing. Altogether roughly 240,000 clones are present, around 82% being singletons, with the ten largest covering around 5%. Material for sequencing was peripheral blood. The source of these receptors is a woman aged 70-85 years with acute or convalescent COVID-19.

CDR3 region: CASSQGLRTYNEQFF. CDR3 coding DNA: TGTGCCAGCAGCCAGGGACTTAGAACCTACAATGAGCAGTTCTTC. The V call is TRBV3-1 (or the pseudogene TRBV3-2), the J call TRBJ2-1; a possible D gene is TRBD2 (6 bases). Looked up from germline, CDR1 is LGHDT and CDR2 is YNNKEL (reference sequence). CDR3 length: 15 residues. V was clipped by 3 bases and J by 2 bases, with 11 bases between them.

This clone has only a few counts. The V gene is TRBV28, the J gene TRBJ1-6; possible D gene TRBD1, 5 bases. CDR1 and CDR2 from the germline V gene are MDHEN and SYDVKM. Trimming took off 8 bases at V and 7 bases at J, with 18 bases between the two ends. There are 15 residues in the CDR3. CDR3 coding DNA: TGTGCCAGCCAACCCCCAGGGATCAGAAATTCACCCCTCCACTTT. Encoded protein: CASQPPGIRNSPLHF.

This clone was seen just once. The J gene is TRBJ1-3, the V gene TRBV6-1, with 8 bases identical to TRBD1. The ends lost 2 bases at V and 3 bases at J; junction bases unmatched: 6. The length of the CDR3 is 16 residues. CDR1 is MNHNS, CDR2 SASEGT, per germline. CDR3 nucleotides: TGTGCCAGCAGTGAATCCCGGACAGGGCTTGGAAACACCATATATTTT. Translated: CASSESRTGLGNTIYF.

This clone was observed a few times. This chain connects TRBV4-2 to TRBJ2-2; tentatively, D is TRBD2 (5 bases). Deletions cut 10 bases from V and 5 bases from J, with 17 bases between. Looked up from germline, CDR1 is LGHNA and CDR2 is YNFKEQ. This CDR3 has 14 residues. CDR3 coding DNA: TGTGCCAACGGCGGGTCCCCGAGGACCGGGGAGCTGTTTTTT. Its protein is CANGGSPRTGELFF.

The CDR3 bases are TGCGCCAGCGGTTCGTCCAGGGGGCCTACAGATACGCAGTATTTT. As protein: CASGSSRGPTDTQYF. The chain carries TRBV5-1 and TRBJ2-3; 8 bases fit TRBD1. This CDR3 region has 15 residues. Trimming cost V 7 bases and J 3 bases; bases outside gene matches: 10. The V gene's germline CDR1 is SGHRS and CDR2 YFSETQ.

The chain links TRBV4-2 to TRBJ1-6; D gene unclear. CDR3 length equals 15 residues. V lost 3 bases to trimming and J lost 13 bases, with 19 bases between them. The germline V gene has CDR1 LGHNA and CDR2 YNFKEQ. The CDR3 coding sequence is TGTGCCAGCAGCCAGGAGGAGGTGGGTAATCGGCCCCTCCACTTT. It codes for CASSQEEVGNRPLHF.

The chain employs TRBV6-6 and TRBJ2-3, with 7 bases fitting TRBD2. Germline trimming cut 8 bases from V and 1 base from J; bases unmatched to any gene: 6. Germline CDR1 and CDR2: MNHNY and SVGAGI (reference sequence). CDR3 length: 14 residues. As DNA, the CDR3 is TGTGCCAGCTGTCCTCGGGGGGGCACAGATACGCAGTATTTT. It encodes CASCPRGGTDTQYF.

The chain links TRBV4-2 to TRBJ1-6; D is uncertain. This CDR3 contains 16 residues. Germline-derived CDR1 and CDR2 are LGHNA and YNFKEQ. Between the trimmed V and J ends, which lost 0 bases and 6 bases, there was a span of 12 bases. CDR3 coding DNA: TGTGCCAGCAGCCAAGAATGGGTCGGCGGTAATTCACCCCTCCACTTT. It yields the protein CASSQEWVGGNSPLHF.

The chain uses TRBV3-1 (or the pseudogene TRBV3-2) and TRBJ2-7; possibly TRBD1 for D (6 bases). The germline V and J ends were trimmed by 4 bases and 9 bases, with 25 bases remaining between them. The CDR3 is made up of 16 amino acids. Germline-derived CDR1 and CDR2 are LGHDT and YNNKEL (reference sequence). The CDR3: CASSPPGQVSGSRQYF. The CDR3 nucleotides read TGTGCCAGCAGCCCTCCGGGACAAGTTTCGGGTAGTCGGCAGTACTTC.

This clone has more than one count but fewer than ten. The rearrangement joins TRBV13 to TRBJ1-6; possible D gene TRBD1, 5 bases. V lost 0 bases and J lost 9, with 12 bases in between. CDR3 length: 15 residues. The germline gives CDR1 PRHDT, CDR2 FYEKMQ (reference sequence). The CDR3 here is CASSLGQGIGSPLHF. The CDR3 DNA follows: TGTGCCAGCAGCTTAGGTCAGGGTATTGGTTCACCCCTCCACTTT.

V usage is TRBV27 and J usage is TRBJ2-2, with a weak D call TRBD1 (5 bases). CDR1 MNHEY and CDR2 SMNVEV come from the germline V gene (reference sequence). This CDR3 region has 18 residues. Trimming shortened V by 1 base and J by 4 bases, and 19 bases separated the two germline ends. The CDR3 reads CASSLFLRQSTTTGELFF. DNA of the CDR3: TGTGCCAGCAGTTTATTTTTGCGACAGAGTACCACCACCGGGGAGCTGTTTTTT.

This rearrangement joins TRBV7-9 to TRBJ1-1; no clear D gene. V was shortened by 5 bases and J by 6 bases, with 16 bases between the two germline ends. The CDR3 totals 14 residues. Germline V gene data show CDR1 as SEHNR and CDR2 as FQNEAQ (reference sequence). The CDR3 reads CASSPLARSPEAFF. In DNA form, the CDR3 reads TGTGCCAGCAGCCCCCTGGCCAGGTCACCTGAAGCTTTCTTT. Combining the CDR3 with reference TRBV7-9 and TRBJ1-1 gives the whole variable domain DTGVSQNPRHKITKRGQNVTFRCDPISEHNRLYWYRQTLGQGPEFLTYFQNEAQLEKSRLLSDRFSAERPKGSFSTLEIQRTEQGDSAMYLCASSPLARSPEAFFGQGTRLTVV.

This clone was counted a single time. V is TRBV30 and J is TRBJ1-4, with D possibly TRBD1 on 6 matching bases. Germline assignment: CDR1 GTSNPN and CDR2 SVGIG (reference sequence). CDR3 size: 13 residues. V lost 7 bases, J lost 4 bases, and 13 bases lay in between. CDR3 sequence: CAYRDLNNEKLFF. CDR3 DNA sequence: TGTGCCTACAGGGATTTAAATAATGAAAAACTGTTTTTT.

V and J are TRBV11-2 and TRBJ1-2; 7 bases align to TRBD1. V lost 0 bases to trimming and J lost 3 bases; unmatched junction nucleotides: 4. This CDR3 region has 15 residues. Germline-derived CDR1 and CDR2 are SGHAT and FQNNGV. The CDR3 DNA reads as TGTGCCAGCAGCTTAGATGAAACAGGGGACTATGGCTACACCTTC. This translates into CASSLDETGDYGYTF.

The chain is built from TRBV20-1 and TRBJ2-7; 7 positions match TRBD1. CDR3 size: 14 residues. The V gene's germline CDR1 is DFQATT and CDR2 SNEGSKA (reference sequence). V dropped 3 bases and J dropped 1; count of bases not matched to a gene: 6. The CDR3 nucleotides read TGCAGTGCTAGTTGGGGGACAGCGTCCTACGAGCAGTACTTC. Amino acids: CSASWGTASYEQYF.

The J gene is TRBJ1-6, the V gene TRBV28; D not certain. CDR1 is MDHEN and CDR2 is SYDVKM in the germline V gene. The length of the CDR3 is 14 residues. Deletions cut 3 bases from V and 10 bases from J, with 13 bases between. DNA of the CDR3: TGTGCCAGCAGTTTTGAGGGCTTCGGATCACCCCTCCACTTT. Encoded protein: CASSFEGFGSPLHF.

The chain joins TRBV9 to TRBJ2-5; 7 bases align to TRBD1. The ends lost 0 bases at V and 4 bases at J; junction bases unmatched: 6. Looked up from germline, CDR1 is SGDLS and CDR2 is YYNGEE. This CDR3 has 15 amino acids. The CDR3 loop is CASSVGAGGGETQYF. Here the CDR3 DNA reads TGTGCCAGCAGCGTAGGGGCAGGGGGTGGAGAGACCCAGTACTTC. Using reference TRBV9 and TRBJ2-5 for the parts outside the CDR3, the full variable domain is DSGVTQTPKHLITATGQRVTLRCSPRSGDLSVYWYQQSLDQGLQFLIQYYNGEERAKGNILERFSAQQFPDLHSELNLSSLELGDSALYFCASSVGAGGGETQYFGPGTRLLVL.

This clone came up a few times. The chain combines TRBV7-9 with TRBJ1-6; 9 nucleotides agree with TRBD1. The V gene end was trimmed by 2 bases and the J gene end by 10 bases; junction bases not matched to a gene: 9. The CDR3 runs to 16 residues. The germline gives CDR1 SEHNR, CDR2 FQNEAQ (reference sequence). The CDR3 sequence is CASSLPSGQGKSPLHF. The CDR3 DNA sequence: TGTGCCAGCAGCTTACCCTCGGGACAGGGAAAATCACCCCTCCACTTT.

This chain uses TRBV5-4 with TRBJ2-5, with 9 positions matching TRBD2. After removal of 2 bases from V and 4 bases from J, the junction contained 12 bases not matched to a gene. Germline CDR1 is SGHNT and CDR2 is YYREEE (reference sequence). The CDR3 has 17 amino acids. CDR3 sequence (DNA): TGTGCCAGCAGCTTTGCCGGTGGCGGGGGGGCCGGAGAGACCCAGTACTTC. Translating gives CASSFAGGGGAGETQYF.

The chain employs TRBV5-1 and TRBJ1-5; D not certain. Germline values: CDR1 SGHRS, CDR2 YFSETQ. Trimming took 4 bases from V and 6 from J, leaving 14 bases between them. The CDR3 is made up of 14 amino acids. The CDR3 sequence is CASSPLDNTQPQHF. The CDR3 region has the DNA TGCGCCAGCAGCCCGCTCGACAATACTCAGCCCCAGCATTTT.